The rows below give T cell receptor beta chains drawn from one sample of a study of T cells in Graves' hyperthyroidism and ophthalmopathy. In TCRdb, the multiplex PCR reads were re-called with MiXCR into one record per CDR3 protein. The repertoire consists of 300,000 to 450,000 distinct CDR3 sequences, with 17% occurring once and the leading ten covering around a third. Sequencing input: blood. All receptors derive from a woman aged 30 to 39 with Graves' hyperthyroidism that later progressed to Graves' ophthalmopathy. The CDR3 runs from the conserved cysteine through the conserved F or W. A D gene is named only where the DNA matches it firmly. Only part of the rows carry a size: once, few, many, or a class if the clone is expanded.

TRBD2,TRBV12-3/TRBV12-4,TRBJ2-3,many,TGTGCCAGCAGTAGCGGGGGATACCTCACAGATACGCAGTATTTT,CASSSGGYLTDTQYF
-,TRBV2,TRBJ1-1,many,TGTGCCAGCAGTGAAGCGTCAGGAAGGGGTACTGAAGCTTTCTTT,CASSEASGRGTEAFF
-,TRBV12-3/TRBV12-4,TRBJ1-5,few,TGTGCCAGCAGCCCCTTGGCGGGCGTATTATTTCAGCCCCAGCATTTT,CASSPLAGVLFQPQHF
-,TRBV30,TRBJ2-3,many,TGTGCCTGGAGTGTACTGGATGATACGCAGTATTTT,CAWSVLDDTQYF
-,TRBV5-1,TRBJ2-5,few,TGCGCCAGCAGCTTGGTGCGGGACGGCGGAGAGACCCAGTACTTC,CASSLVRDGGETQYF
-,TRBV12-3/TRBV12-4,TRBJ1-6,many,TGTGCCAGCAGTTTATCAGGGAATAATTCACCCCTCCACTTT,CASSLSGNNSPLHF
-,TRBV14,TRBJ1-2,-,TGTGCCAGCAGCCAAGTTGGGGCAGAGGGTGGCTACACCTTC,CASSQVGAEGGYTF
-,TRBV4-1,TRBJ2-1,-,TGCGCCAGCAGCCAAGATGGAAGGTCCGACAGTTACAATGAGCAGTTCTTC,CASSQDGRSDSYNEQFF
-,TRBV5-1,TRBJ2-1,-,TGCGCCAGCAGCCCCTTCGGGGGCTACAATGATCAGTTCTTC,CASSPFGGYNDQFF
-,TRBV20-1,TRBJ1-5,-,TGCAGTGCTGGGGCCGGCGTGAGACGGGCCCAGCATTTT,CSAGAGVRRAQHF
TRBD1,TRBV11-2,TRBJ2-3,many,TGTGCCAGCAGTCAACAGGGGGCAGATACGCAGTATTTT,CASSQQGADTQYF
TRBD2,TRBV4-1,TRBJ2-3,-,TGTGCCAGCAGCCAAGAAGCTCTGCTAGCGGGGGGGCAAGATACGCAGTATTTT,CASSQEALLAGGQDTQYF
-,TRBV18,TRBJ1-5,-,TGTGCCAGCTCTTTCGGGAATAGCAATCAGCCCCAGCATTTT,CASSFGNSNQPQHF
-,TRBV27,TRBJ1-2,many,TGTGCCAGTAAAAAACAGGGCCCTCTCCATGGCTACACCTTC,CASKKQGPLHGYTF
TRBD1,TRBV6-1,TRBJ1-6,many,TGTGCCAGCAGTCCCCCGGACAGGGGAGGGAGCTCACCCCTCCACTTT,CASSPPDRGGSSPLHF
-,TRBV20-1,TRBJ1-1,many,TGCAGTGCTCCGCGGGCCACTGAAGCTTTCTTT,CSAPRATEAFF
TRBD2,TRBV19,TRBJ2-1,many,TGTGCCAGTAGTATCGGTACTAGCGGACGCTCCTACAATGAGCAGTTCTTC,CASSIGTSGRSYNEQFF
-,TRBV20-1,TRBJ2-7,many,TGCAGTGCTACCCAGGGCTACGAGCAGTACTTC,CSATQGYEQYF
-,TRBV6-1,TRBJ1-2,many,TGTGCCAGCAGTGGGGACCGAACTAACTATGGCTACACCTTC,CASSGDRTNYGYTF
TRBD2,TRBV28,TRBJ2-3,-,TGTGCCAGCAGTTTTAGGGGAGGGGTGGTGCTGAGTACGCAGTATTTT,CASSFRGGVVLSTQYF
-,TRBV27,TRBJ2-2,many,TGTGCCAGCAGTAGGGAGCCGAACACCGGGGAGCTGTTTTTT,CASSREPNTGELFF
TRBD2,TRBV13,TRBJ2-7,-,TGTGCCAGCACCCAGGGGCTAGCGGGAGTTTACGAGCAGTACTTC,CASTQGLAGVYEQYF
-,TRBV5-1,TRBJ2-1,-,TGCGCCAGCAGCTCGAATCGGGGTTACAATGAGCAGTTCTTC,CASSSNRGYNEQFF
TRBD1,TRBV10-3,TRBJ2-7,many,TGTGCCATCAGTGGGGACAGGCAACCGTACGAGCAGTACTTC,CAISGDRQPYEQYF
-,TRBV4-2,TRBJ1-4,few,TGTGCCAGCAGCCAAGAGCCGGGGCCCCGGACCCGTGAAAAACTGTTTTTT,CASSQEPGPRTREKLFF
-,TRBV14,TRBJ2-3,many,TGTGCCAGCAGCCAAGGTCTACCTCCCGATACGCAGTATTTT,CASSQGLPPDTQYF